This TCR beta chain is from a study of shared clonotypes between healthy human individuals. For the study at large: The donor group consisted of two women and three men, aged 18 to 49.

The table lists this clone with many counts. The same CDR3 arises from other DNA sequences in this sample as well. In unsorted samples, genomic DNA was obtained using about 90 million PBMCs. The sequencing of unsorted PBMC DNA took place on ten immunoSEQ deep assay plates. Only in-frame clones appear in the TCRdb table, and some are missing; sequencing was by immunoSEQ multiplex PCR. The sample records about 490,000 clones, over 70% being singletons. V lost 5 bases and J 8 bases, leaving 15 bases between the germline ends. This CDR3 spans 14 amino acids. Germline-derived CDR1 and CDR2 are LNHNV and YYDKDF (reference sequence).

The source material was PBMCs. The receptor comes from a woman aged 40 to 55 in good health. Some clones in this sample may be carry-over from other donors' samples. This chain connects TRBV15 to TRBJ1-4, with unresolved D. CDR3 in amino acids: CATSDDIFQEKLFF. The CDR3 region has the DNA TGTGCCACCAGCGACGACATATTTCAAGAAAAACTGTTTTTT.